This TCR beta chain was captured in a study of beta chain features in type 1 diabetes. Study-wide findings and caveats: A closer apparent resemblance between naive, central memory and Treg TCRB repertoires was seen in patients than in healthy donors. People with Type 1 diabetes carried modestly yet significantly shorter TCRB CDR3s in all four CD4+ subsets.

Notes on this clone: The antigen is not known.

Expressed TCRB transcripts were sequenced because the isolated RNA had all been reverse transcribed beforehand. The table came from immunoSEQ multiplex PCR; TCRdb's copy has only in-frame clones and leaves some out. Found here are some 160,000 clones, about 9% of them singletons; the top ten hold roughly 0.7%. CDR1 is SGHVS and CDR2 is FNYEAQ in the germline V gene. Trimming removed 1 base from V and 2 bases from J; junction bases left unmatched: 8. The CDR3 length is 17 residues. Sequenced sample: central memory CD4+ T cells from blood. This receptor was obtained from a woman aged 25-40 years with type 1 diabetes. The V gene is TRBV7-6, the J gene TRBJ2-3; 8 bases match TRBD2. CDR3 sequence reads: CASSLERGTRNTDTQYF. The CDR3 bases are TGTGCCAGCAGCTTAGAGAGAGGGACTAGGAACACAGATACGCAGTATTTT. The full variable domain, in which reference TRBV7-6 and TRBJ2-3 provide the parts outside the CDR3, is GAGVSQSPRYKVTKRGQDVALRCDPISGHVSLYWYRQALGQGPEFLTYFNYEAQQDKSGLPNDRFSAERPEGSISTLTIQRTEQRDSAMYRCASSLERGTRNTDTQYFGPGTRLTVL.